These 29 T cell receptor beta chains share one sample of origin, sequenced in a study of blood T cell repertoires in COVID-19. Assay used: immunoSEQ multiplex PCR; TCRdb lists only in-frame clones, some missing. The sample includes about 26,000 clones, about nine tenths of them seen just once. The sample comprised peripheral blood. All receptors come from a human donor in a cohort sampled during active COVID-19.

This clone came up once. The chain carries TRBV5-4 and TRBJ1-2, with a tentative D call TRBD1 (5 bases). The V end was cut by 1 base, the J end by 6 bases, with 13 bases between. CDR3 length: 14 residues. Germline values: CDR1 SGHNT, CDR2 YYREEE (reference sequence). CDR3 amino acids: CASSLYGGGDGYTF. In DNA, the CDR3 is TGTGCCAGCAGCTTGTATGGGGGAGGAGATGGCTACACCTTC.

This rearrangement joins TRBV5-1 to TRBJ2-7; 7 bases line up with TRBD1. Losses at the gene ends were 3 bases for V and 4 bases for J; bases not matched to a gene: 7. The CDR3 length is 14 residues. Germline V gene lookup returns CDR1 SGHRS and CDR2 YFSETQ. The CDR3 DNA is TGCGCCAGCAGCTGGGGTACAGGGGAGTACGAGCAGTACGTC. Translation: CASSWGTGEYEQYV.

The chain has TRBV28 and TRBJ2-3; TRBD1 agrees at 8 bases. V lost 6 bases to trimming and J lost 4 bases; unmatched junction nucleotides: 15. Germline V gene data show CDR1 as MDHEN and CDR2 as SYDVKM. The CDR3 runs 17 residues. CDR3 residues: CASSSLKYGQGADTQYF. CDR3 sequence (DNA): TGTGCCAGCAGCTCACTAAAATACGGACAGGGAGCAGATACGCAGTATTTT. Based on the CDR3 plus reference TRBV28 and TRBJ2-3, the full variable domain is DVKVTQSSRYLVKRTGEKVFLECVQDMDHENMFWYRQDPGLGLRLIYFSYDVKMKEKGDIPEGYSVSREKKERFSLILESASTNQTSMYLCASSSLKYGQGADTQYFGPGTRLTVL.

This clone has a handful of counts. The gene calls are TRBV29-1 and TRBJ1-3, with a tentative D call TRBD1 (6 bases). V was pared by 2 bases and J by 0 bases, with 8 bases between. Per the germline V gene, CDR1 is SQVTM and CDR2 is ANQGSEA. The CDR3 spans 14 residues. The CDR3 nucleotides are TGCAGCGTTGAAACCAGGGGCTCTGGAAACACCATATATTTT. It yields the protein CSVETRGSGNTIYF.

The V and J genes are TRBV5-1 and TRBJ1-6, with TRBD1 matching 9 bases. Germline V gene lookup returns CDR1 SGHRS and CDR2 YFSETQ. The length of the CDR3 is 18 residues. V shed 0 bases and J 3 bases; nucleotides not matched to a gene: 7. This CDR3 reads CASSLVPGTGYYNSPLHF. The CDR3 DNA reads as TGCGCCAGCAGCTTGGTCCCCGGGACAGGGTACTATAATTCACCCCTCCACTTT.

The chain recombines TRBV7-2 with TRBJ2-5, with 11 bases matching TRBD1. The CDR3 runs 14 residues. The germline gives CDR1 SGHTA, CDR2 FQGNSA. Losses at the gene ends were 7 bases for V and 7 bases for J; bases not matched to a gene: 8. The CDR3 DNA follows: TGTGCCAGCACCGGGACAGGGGGGCGTCCGACCCAGTACTTC. Residues: CASTGTGGRPTQYF. The whole variable domain, filled in from reference TRBV7-2 and TRBJ2-5, reads GAGVSQSPSNKVTEKGKDVELRCDPISGHTALYWYRQSLGQGLEFLIYFQGNSAPDKSGLPSDRFSAERTGGSVSTLTIQRTQQEDSAVYLCASTGTGGRPTQYFGPGTRLLVL.

This chain connects TRBV2 to TRBJ1-2, with 11 bases aligning to TRBD1. Trimming removed 9 bases from V and 5 bases from J; junction bases left unmatched: 8. This CDR3 has 14 residues. Germline assignment: CDR1 SNHLY and CDR2 FYNNEI. The CDR3 spells CASPGQGAWYGYTF. CDR3 DNA: TGTGCCAGTCCAGGACAGGGGGCATGGTATGGCTACACCTTC.

This clone has a single count. V usage is TRBV9 and J usage is TRBJ2-2; maybe TRBD2 (5 bases). Trimming cost V 0 bases and J 7 bases, with 10 bases left between them. The CDR3 spans 14 residues. Per the germline V gene, CDR1 is SGDLS and CDR2 is YYNGEE. The CDR3: CASSVVEGFGELFF. For the CDR3, the DNA is TGTGCCAGCAGCGTAGTCGAGGGCTTCGGGGAGCTGTTTTTT.

This chain joins TRBV29-1 and TRBJ2-3, with 8 bases fitting TRBD1. CDR1 is SQVTM, CDR2 ANQGSEA, per germline. After removal of 6 bases from V and 5 bases from J, the junction contained 7 bases not matched to a gene. The CDR3 spans 13 residues. CDR3 DNA: TGCAGCGTCCGAGGGACAGGAAAAGATACGCAGTATTTT. It yields the protein CSVRGTGKDTQYF.

With respect to this clone: One end of the junction fails to match germline, which may point to a read error. The chain employs TRBV14 and TRBJ2-2; 7 nucleotides align to TRBD1. Per germline, CDR1 SGHDN and CDR2 FVKESK. CDR3 size: 15 residues. CDR3 in amino acids: CASSPLGTEHRGAVF. The CDR3 nucleotides are TGTGCCAGCAGCCCACTGGGGACAGAACACCGGGGAGCTGTTTTT.

The chain links TRBV9 to TRBJ1-1; D perhaps matches TRBD1 (5 bases). CDR3 length: 16 amino acids. Germline V gene lookup returns CDR1 SGDLS and CDR2 YYNGEE. The V and J ends lost 4 bases and 1 base respectively, with 17 bases between them. CDR3 amino acids: CASSLMGRASNTEAFF. Written as DNA, the CDR3 is TGTGCCAGCAGCCTGATGGGCAGGGCGTCGAACACTGAAGCTTTCTTT.

The gene calls are TRBV5-6 and TRBJ1-5; D remains unclear. Germline V gene data show CDR1 as SGHDT and CDR2 as YYEEEE. V was pared by 0 bases and J by 0 bases, with 7 bases between. This CDR3 comprises 15 residues. The CDR3 region is CASSLGQISNQPQHF. The DNA for the CDR3 is TGTGCCAGCAGCTTGGGGCAGATTAGCAATCAGCCCCAGCATTTT.

The gene calls are TRBV5-1 and TRBJ1-1; 7 bases are shared with TRBD1. This CDR3 comprises 17 residues. The V and J ends lost 2 bases and 1 base, in that order; junction bases with no gene match: 11. CDR1 SGHRS and CDR2 YFSETQ come from the germline V gene. The CDR3 reads CASSFLRGSEWNTEAFF. The DNA of the CDR3 is TGCGCCAGCAGCTTTCTCAGGGGGTCCGAATGGAACACTGAAGCTTTCTTT.

V usage is TRBV19 and J usage is TRBJ1-2, with TRBD1 matching over 7 bases. CDR3 length: 16 amino acids. The J segment lost 0 bases and the V segment lost 5 bases, leaving 9 bases of the junction unmatched. Germline values: CDR1 LNHDA, CDR2 SQIVND (reference sequence). This chain's CDR3 is CASSSRQGPTNYGYTF. CDR3 nucleotides: TGTGCCAGTAGTTCTCGACAGGGACCCACTAACTATGGCTACACCTTC.

This clone was seen a handful of times. The gene calls are TRBV6-1 and TRBJ1-2; 8 positions match TRBD1. CDR3 length: 15 residues. V lost 2 bases and J lost 6; bases outside the gene matches: 8. Germline V gives CDR1 MNHNS, CDR2 SASEGT. CDR3: CASSERTGLGDGYTF. CDR3 bases: TGTGCCAGCAGTGAAAGGACAGGGTTGGGGGATGGCTACACCTTC.

The chain joins TRBV4-1 to TRBJ1-5, with 8 bases that match TRBD1. CDR1 and CDR2 from the germline V gene are MGHRA and YSYEKL. V lost 1 base to trimming and J lost 5 bases; unmatched junction nucleotides: 7. The CDR3 spans 16 residues. The CDR3 DNA reads TGCGCCAGCAGCCAAGCCTCGGGACAGGCTTATCAGCCCCAGCATTTT. Its translation: CASSQASGQAYQPQHF.

This clone showed up just once. CDR3 in DNA: TGCAGCGTTGCTGTGGGACAAAACTATGGCTACACCTTC. It is translated as CSVAVGQNYGYTF. The V and J genes are TRBV29-1 and TRBJ1-2; tentative D call: TRBD1 (6 bases). Germline CDR1 SQVTM, CDR2 ANQGSEA. Trimming removed 4 bases at V and 2 bases at J, with 11 bases between. The CDR3 runs to 13 residues.

The chain joins TRBV10-1 to TRBJ2-1; D ambiguous. CDR3 length equals 12 residues. The V gene lost 0 bases and the J gene lost 8 bases, with 5 bases spanning the gap. Germline V gives CDR1 WNHNN, CDR2 SYGVQD (reference sequence). CDR3 region: CASSESLDEQFF. The CDR3 DNA sequence: TGCGCCAGCAGTGAGTCCCTTGATGAGCAGTTCTTC.

The chain uses TRBV4-1 and TRBJ1-6; D not resolved. Germline V lookup: CDR1 MGHRA, CDR2 YSYEKL. Trimming shortened V by 3 bases and J by 5 bases, and 11 bases separated the two germline ends. The CDR3 is made up of 15 amino acids. CDR3 loop: CASSQTGYNNSPLHF. In DNA, the CDR3 is TGCGCCAGCAGCCAGACCGGGTACAATAATTCACCCCTCCACTTT.

The chain employs TRBV11-3 and TRBJ2-2; 9 bases fit TRBD1. V shed 5 bases and J 7 bases; nucleotides not matched to a gene: 2. Germline V gives CDR1 SGHNT, CDR2 YENEEA. This CDR3 has 13 amino acids. The CDR3 nucleotides are TGTGCCAGCAGCGGACAGGGGCACGGGGAGCTGTTTTTT. Residues: CASSGQGHGELFF.

The chain employs TRBV19 and TRBJ1-1; no reliable D call. CDR3 length: 13 residues. Germline V gene lookup returns CDR1 LNHDA and CDR2 SQIVND (reference sequence). V was trimmed by 1 base and J by 4 bases, leaving 7 bases between them. The DNA of the CDR3 is TGTGCCAGTAGTATAGGCAGGATCACTGAAGCTTTCTTT. This sequence encodes CASSIGRITEAFF.

The V call is TRBV7-9, the J call TRBJ2-1, with a weak D call TRBD1 (5 bases). V was cut by 5 bases and J by 5 bases, with 10 bases left in between. Germline V gene sequence: CDR1 SEHNR, CDR2 FQNEAQ (reference sequence). The CDR3 is made up of 13 amino acids. CDR3 DNA sequence: TGTGCCAGCAGCCGTATGACAGACAATGAGCAGTTCTTC. This sequence encodes CASSRMTDNEQFF.

The table lists this clone with a count of one. The chain combines TRBV18 with TRBJ1-1; possibly TRBD1 for D (5 bases). CDR3 size: 13 residues. Trimming shortened V by 2 bases and J by 3 bases, and 7 bases separated the two germline ends. The germline CDR1 and CDR2 sequences are KGHSH and LQKENI. The CDR3 nucleotides are TGTGCCAGCTCACCAGGGGCCCACACTGAAGCTTTCTTT. Protein product: CASSPGAHTEAFF.

This chain connects TRBV5-1 to TRBJ2-3; 9 positions agree with TRBD1. Per germline, CDR1 SGHRS and CDR2 YFSETQ. CDR3 length: 14 residues. With V trimmed by 8 bases and J by 3 bases, 7 bases remained unmatched. In DNA, the CDR3 is TGCGCCAGTAAACCGGGACAGGGAACAGATACGCAGTATTTT. Protein product: CASKPGQGTDTQYF.

The genes are TRBV19 and TRBJ2-7; D is uncertain. Germline CDR1 reads LNHDA; CDR2 reads SQIVND (reference sequence). The CDR3 spans 15 residues. V lost 1 base and J lost 4, with 14 bases in between. DNA of the CDR3: TGTGCCAGTAGTATAGTCCGCGGCAGTACATACGAGCAGTACTTC. Translation: CASSIVRGSTYEQYF.

The rearrangement links TRBV5-6 to TRBJ2-2; perhaps TRBD1 as D (6 bases). V lost 2 bases, J lost 0 bases, and 8 bases lay in between. CDR1 and CDR2 from the germline V gene are SGHDT and YYEEEE. The CDR3 runs to 15 residues. The CDR3 sequence: CASSFGQPNTGELFF. The CDR3 nucleotides read TGTGCCAGCAGCTTCGGACAGCCGAACACCGGGGAGCTGTTTTTT.

This clone was seen a few times. The chain carries TRBV10-1 and TRBJ1-3; D gene unclear. Germline V CDR1 and CDR2: WNHNN, SYGVQD (reference sequence). CDR3 length: 14 residues. Between the trimmed V and J ends, which lost 5 bases and 4 bases, there was a span of 12 bases. The CDR3 sequence is CASSQEGSGNTIYF. The CDR3 coding sequence is TGCGCCAGCAGTCAAGAGGGATCAGGAAACACCATATATTTT.

The chain uses TRBV12-2 and TRBJ1-3. TRBV12-2 represents a pseudogene. CDR3 size: 14 residues. The chain's CDR3 is CASRLLDSGNTIYF. CDR3 bases: TGTGCAAGTCGCTTACTAGACTCTGGAAACACCATATATTTT.

The V gene is TRBV7-9, the J gene TRBJ1-3, with D unresolved. Germline CDR1 and CDR2: SEHNR and FQNEAQ (reference sequence). The CDR3 is made up of 14 amino acids. The germline V and J ends were trimmed by 5 bases and 2 bases, with 10 bases remaining between them. The CDR3 DNA is TGTGCCAGCAGCCTCGGGGAAGCTGGAAACACCATATATTTT. Amino acids: CASSLGEAGNTIYF. The full variable domain, with the rest looked up from reference TRBV7-9 and TRBJ1-3, is DTGVSQNPRHKITKRGQNVTFRCDPISEHNRLYWYRQTLGQGPEFLTYFQNEAQLEKSRLLSDRFSAERPKGSFSTLEIQRTEQGDSAMYLCASSLGEAGNTIYFGEGSWLTVV.